The T cell receptor (beta chain) under discussion was sequenced for a study of blood T cell repertoires in COVID-19 (dated by TCRdb to 2019 to 2021). In terms of the full investigation: Samples from collaborators originated in the United States, Italy and Spain and spanned both the acute and convalescent phases of COVID-19. The material from the prospective study consisted of cDNA or gDNA derived from T cells, B-cell-depleted T cells, or PBMCs. Subjects who had been exposed to COVID-19, were actively infected with it, or had recovered from it provided the deeply sampled blood TCRbeta repertoires that made up the dataset. The repertoires were released in a freely available public database intended as a resource for research on the immune response to SARS-CoV-2. The samples were drawn from two sources: the first 160 participants of the ongoing ImmuneRACE study, and 950 to 1,500 subjects contributed by 6 global collaborators. Nearly every sample came with metadata listing a de-identified subject ID, COVID-19 status, age in years and sex. Where available, HLA class I and class II types were obtained from metadata supplied by the sample provider rather than from assay-based typing.

The immunoSEQ Assay, a bias-controlled multiplex PCR, was used to amplify TCRbeta CDR3 regions from genomic DNA. The source study handled its data this way. The number of nucleated cells in each sample was estimated from the amplification of reference gene primers within the assay. Sequence reads were collapsed and filtered to measure the absolute abundance of every unique TCRbeta CDR3 rearrangement. For each sample, productive Simpson clonality was calculated as the square root of Simpson's diversity index over productive rearrangements. TCRdb limited this immuneACCESS table to in-frame rearrangements with V and J called. A share of clones is missing; checked studies link under half to unresolved V genes, and the rest is unexplained. For V, J and clone size, that table is used; D and trimming come from the DNA. Counted in this sample were about 160,000 clones; over 80% of them appeared once. The ten most abundant clones make up about 10% of the sample.

Study-wide findings and limitations: Clinical and demographic metadata were provided uncurated, with the amount varying by source and participant.

Concerning this clone itself: This clone's antigen is unknown. No qualities accompany the bases; no much larger clone lies one base away.

Collaborating institutions collected whole blood in K2EDTA tubes following their own protocols. For TCRbeta analysis, collaborators shipped samples in one of three forms: frozen whole blood, isolated PBMCs, or DNA extracted from either of those sample types. As encoded in the germline V gene, CDR1 is ENHRY while CDR2 is SYGVKD. The CDR3 starts with the cysteine, ends with the phenylalanine, and has 14 residues. Of the read, only the CDR3 DNA is kept; its 42 bases are in frame from base 1. A distance of 10 bases separates the germline ends of V and J, which lose 3 bases and 2 bases respectively. The sequence was obtained from a woman older than 75 with active or convalescent COVID-19. The sample was peripheral blood. This chain is built from TRBV10-3 and TRBJ1-2; too little of a D gene remains to name it. The sequenced DNA: TGTGCCATCAGTGATTGGGCCGTGAACTATGGCTACACCTTC. Its protein is CAISDWAVNYGYTF.